The 14 T cell receptor beta chains below all came from one sample that was sequenced in a study of blood T cell repertoires in COVID-19 (dated by TCRdb to the early 2020s). The library was prepared using the immunoSEQ multiplex PCR assay. Not all clones reach the TCRdb copy of this immuneACCESS table, which keeps in-frame sequences only. Checked studies attribute under half of the gap to unresolved V genes and leave the rest unexplained. The sample profile shows fewer than 85,000 clones; about 80% of them were found once. The top ten hold 35% to 45% of the sample. Sequencing was performed on peripheral blood. The receptors shown here come from a woman in her 70s with acute or convalescent COVID-19.

This chain joins TRBV19 and TRBJ1-1; D is unresolved. V was clipped by 3 bases and J by 3 bases, with 8 bases between them. This CDR3 is 13 amino acids long. Germline CDR1 reads LNHDA; CDR2 reads SQIVND (reference sequence). In DNA, the CDR3 is TGTGCCAGTAGTATGCTCCGGGACACTGAAGCTTTCTTT. Protein product: CASSMLRDTEAFF.

This rearrangement joins TRBV6-1 to TRBJ1-5; D may be TRBD1 (5 bases). Germline lookup yields CDR1 MNHNS and CDR2 SASEGT. V was cut by 0 bases and J by 11 bases, with 14 bases left in between. This CDR3 comprises 14 residues. The CDR3 protein is CASSEALDGGSQHF. Here the CDR3 DNA reads TGTGCCAGCAGTGAAGCGCTTGATGGGGGGTCCCAGCATTTT.

The chain links TRBV24-1 to TRBJ2-1; 7 nucleotides line up with TRBD2. Germline V gene data show CDR1 as KGHDR and CDR2 as SFDVKD. The CDR3 has 15 residues. The junction had 9 bases not matched to a gene; V was cut back by 2 bases and J by 9 bases. CDR3 bases: TGTGCCACCAGTGATTGGGCAGCGGGGTCCGTTGAGCAGTTCTTC. This gives the protein CATSDWAAGSVEQFF.

The genes are TRBV4-1 and TRBJ2-1; 9 positions agree with TRBD2. The V gene end was trimmed by 1 base and the J gene end by 4 bases; junction bases not matched to a gene: 5. From germline, CDR1 is MGHRA and CDR2 YSYEKL. CDR3 length: 16 amino acids. The CDR3 sequence is CASSQVAGAHYNEQFF. The CDR3 region has the DNA TGCGCCAGCAGCCAAGTAGCGGGGGCGCATTACAATGAGCAGTTCTTC.

In its sample, this clone was seen a few times. This chain connects TRBV7-2 to TRBJ1-5, with 8 bases fitting TRBD1. The germline V gene encodes CDR1 SGHTA and CDR2 FQGNSA. Losses at the gene ends were 5 bases for V and 9 bases for J; bases not matched to a gene: 9. The CDR3 length is 14 residues. The CDR3 reads CASSATTGELPQHF. CDR3 coding DNA: TGTGCCAGCAGCGCAACGACAGGGGAACTGCCCCAGCATTTT.

V gene TRBV19 combines with J gene TRBJ2-1; D gene unclear. The germline V gene has CDR1 LNHDA and CDR2 SQIVND (reference sequence). The CDR3 has 15 amino acids. V was cut by 2 bases and J by 8 bases, with 16 bases left in between. The CDR3 DNA reads TGTGCCAGTAGTATAACCTTATTCGAGGCGCATGAGCAGTTCTTC. Residues: CASSITLFEAHEQFF. Full variable domain (remainder filled in from reference TRBV19 and TRBJ2-1): DGGITQSPKYLFRKEGQNVTLSCEQNLNHDAMYWYRQDPGQGLRLIYYSQIVNDFQKGDIAEGYSVSREKKESFPLTVTSAQKNPTAFYLCASSITLFEAHEQFFGPGTRLTVL.

The rearrangement joins TRBV5-4 to TRBJ1-1; unclear D gene. V was shortened by 4 bases and J by 1 base, with 11 bases between the two germline ends. CDR3 size: 14 residues. Germline V lookup: CDR1 SGHNT, CDR2 YYREEE (reference sequence). DNA of the CDR3: TGTGCCAGCAGCCTATGGAGTGGGAACACTGAAGCTTTCTTT. Its protein is CASSLWSGNTEAFF. Full variable domain (outside the CDR3, taken from reference TRBV5-4 and TRBJ1-1): ETGVTQSPTHLIKTRGQQVTLRCSSQSGHNTVSWYQQALGQGPQFIFQYYREEENGRGNFPPRFSGLQFPNYSSELNVNALELDDSALYLCASSLWSGNTEAFFGQGTRLTVV.

This CDR3 reads CASSQARSLAFF. In DNA, the CDR3 is TGTGCCAGCAGCCAAGCCAGGTCATTAGCTTTCTTT. V and J are TRBV14 and TRBJ1-1; no clear D gene. CDR1 and CDR2 from the germline V gene are SGHDN and FVKESK. There are 12 residues in the CDR3. Trimming cost V 1 base and J 10 bases, with 10 bases left between them.

In its sample, this clone was seen a few times. The rearrangement uses TRBV5-1 and TRBJ2-7, with D possibly TRBD2 on 5 matching bases. The germline gives CDR1 SGHRS, CDR2 YFSETQ. Trimming cost V 4 bases and J 5 bases, with 13 bases left between them. The CDR3 extends over 13 amino acids. In DNA, the CDR3 is TGCGCCAGCAGCGACCGGGTCGGGAACGAGCAGTACTTC. It yields the protein CASSDRVGNEQYF.

This chain uses TRBV7-9 with TRBJ1-4; perhaps TRBD1 as D (5 bases). V was cut by 5 bases and J by 7 bases, with 14 bases left in between. The CDR3 totals 14 residues. Per the germline V gene, CDR1 is SEHNR and CDR2 is FQNEAQ (reference sequence). The CDR3 reads CASSAAGVREKLFF. As DNA, the CDR3 is TGTGCCAGCAGCGCCGCGGGGGTGCGTGAAAAACTGTTTTTT.

In this sample, this clone turned up once. The chain has TRBV19 and TRBJ2-3; D is perhaps TRBD1 (5 bases). The CDR3 has 14 residues. V was cut by 3 bases and J by 6 bases, with 13 bases left in between. Per germline, CDR1 LNHDA and CDR2 SQIVND (reference sequence). CDR3 protein: CASSIQGAGDTQYF. The CDR3 region has the DNA TGTGCCAGTAGTATTCAAGGGGCTGGGGATACGCAGTATTTT.

CDR3 in amino acids: CASSWDFSYEQYF. Written as DNA, the CDR3 is TGTGCCAGCAGCTGGGACTTTTCCTACGAGCAGTACTTC. J is TRBJ2-7 and V is TRBV5-4; the D gene is possibly TRBD2 (6 bases). From germline, CDR1 is SGHNT and CDR2 YYREEE (reference sequence). This CDR3 has 13 amino acids. Between the trimmed V and J ends, which lost 3 bases and 1 base, there was a span of 8 bases.

The chain employs TRBV15 and TRBJ2-7, with 8 bases that match TRBD1. The CDR3 has 15 amino acids. The V and J ends lost 0 bases and 2 bases, in that order; junction bases with no gene match: 3. Germline V gives CDR1 LNHNV, CDR2 YYDKDF (reference sequence). CDR3 sequence (DNA): TGTGCCACCAGCAGAGAACAGGGGGGTCCCTACGAGCAGTACTTC. This sequence encodes CATSREQGGPYEQYF.

The chain joins TRBV19 to TRBJ1-2; a weak D match, TRBD1 (6 bases). Germline values: CDR1 LNHDA, CDR2 SQIVND (reference sequence). The CDR3 is made up of 15 amino acids. V was shortened by 2 bases and J by 0 bases, with 10 bases between the two germline ends. The CDR3 protein is CASSITGTPNYGYTF. The CDR3 coding sequence is TGTGCCAGTAGTATAACCGGGACACCTAACTATGGCTACACCTTC.